This is a list of T cell receptor beta chains from one sample in a study of control samples from healthy donors and cancer patients. Sequenced by immunoSEQ multiplex PCR; TCRdb stores in-frame clones only, minus some. Of some 120,000 clones listed, around 90% are singletons. Sequencing was done on a sample of blood. The source is a man in his late teens or twenties in good health. Each CDR3 is given with its conserved first and last residue. The order of the fields is D gene, V gene, J gene, clone size, CDR3 DNA, CDR3 protein. D genes are given only for firm matches. Clone size is stated in some rows and not others, as once, few, many or a class when expanded.

.,TRBV2,TRBJ1-2,.,TGTGCCAGCAGTGTTCTAGGTGTCGGGAATGGCTACACCTTC,CASSVLGVGNGYTF
.,TRBV5-1,TRBJ1-3,.,TGCGCCAGCAGCTCACAGGGTTCTGGAAACACCATATATTTT,CASSSQGSGNTIYF
TRBD1,TRBV6-4,TRBJ2-1,.,TGTGCCAGCAGGATACCGGGACAGGGCCCCAATGAGCAGTTCTTC,CASRIPGQGPNEQFF
.,TRBV25-1,TRBJ1-2,once,TGTGCCAGCAGTGAATATAAACGGGGTTATTCTGGCTACACCTTC,CASSEYKRGYSGYTF
.,TRBV5-4,TRBJ2-2,.,TGTGCCAGCAGCTTGATCTGGGGGCACACCGGGGAGCTGTTTTTT,CASSLIWGHTGELFF
.,TRBV12-5,TRBJ2-6,.,TGTGCTAGTGGTTCCCGGGACCTAAGCTCTGGGGCCAACGTCCTGACTTTC,CASGSRDLSSGANVLTF
.,TRBV18,TRBJ2-2,.,TGTGCCAGCTCACCAACGGGAGCCGGGGAGCTGTTTTTT,CASSPTGAGELFF
TRBD2,TRBV19,TRBJ2-3,.,TGTGCCAGTAAGGGGACTAGCGGGGAGTCGGATACGCAGTATTTT,CASKGTSGESDTQYF
.,TRBV6-2/TRBV6-3,TRBJ1-1,.,TGTGCCAGCAGTTACCTTCACAGGGACACTGAAGCTTTCTTT,CASSYLHRDTEAFF
TRBD2,TRBV9,TRBJ2-1,once,TGTGCCAGCAGCCCCCCCCGGGGGGGCTCCTACAATGAGCAGTTCTTC,CASSPPRGGSYNEQFF
.,TRBV6-6,TRBJ1-3,.,TGTGCCAGCAGACCTCCAGGGATTTCTGGAAACACCATATATTTT,CASRPPGISGNTIYF
TRBD1,TRBV10-1,TRBJ2-3,.,TGCGCCAGCACCCCGGACAGGGGCACAGATACGCAGTATTTT,CASTPDRGTDTQYF